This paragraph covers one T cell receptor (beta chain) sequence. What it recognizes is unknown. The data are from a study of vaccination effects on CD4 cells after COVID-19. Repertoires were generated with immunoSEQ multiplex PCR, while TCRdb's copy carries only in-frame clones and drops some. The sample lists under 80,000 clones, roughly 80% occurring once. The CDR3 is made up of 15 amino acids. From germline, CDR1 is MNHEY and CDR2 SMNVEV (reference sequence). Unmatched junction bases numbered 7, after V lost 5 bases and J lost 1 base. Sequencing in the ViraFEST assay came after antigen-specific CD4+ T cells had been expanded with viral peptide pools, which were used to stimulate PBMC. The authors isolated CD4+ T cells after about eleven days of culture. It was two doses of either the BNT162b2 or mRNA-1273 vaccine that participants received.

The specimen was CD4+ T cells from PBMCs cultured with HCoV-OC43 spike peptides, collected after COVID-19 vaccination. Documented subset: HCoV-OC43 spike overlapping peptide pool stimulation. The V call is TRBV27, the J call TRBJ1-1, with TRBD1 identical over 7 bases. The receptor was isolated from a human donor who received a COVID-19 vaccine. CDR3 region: CASSPRGQPNTEAFF. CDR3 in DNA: TGTGCCAGCAGTCCGAGGGGACAGCCGAACACTGAAGCTTTCTTT.